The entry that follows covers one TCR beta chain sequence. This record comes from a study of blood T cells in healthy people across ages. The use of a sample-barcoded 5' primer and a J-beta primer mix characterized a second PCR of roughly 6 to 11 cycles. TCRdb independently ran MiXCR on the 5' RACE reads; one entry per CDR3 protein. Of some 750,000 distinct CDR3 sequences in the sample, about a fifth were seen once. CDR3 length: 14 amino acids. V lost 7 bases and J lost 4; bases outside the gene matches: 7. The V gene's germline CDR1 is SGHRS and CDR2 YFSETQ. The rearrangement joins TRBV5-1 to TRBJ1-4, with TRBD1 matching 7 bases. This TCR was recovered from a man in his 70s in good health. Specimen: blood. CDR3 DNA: TGCGCCAGCCGGGAGGGGGCAAGTAATGAAAAACTGTTTTTT. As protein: CASREGASNEKLFF. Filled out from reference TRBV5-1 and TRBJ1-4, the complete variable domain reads KAGVTQTPRYLIKTRGQQVTLSCSPISGHRSVSWYQQTPGQGLQFLFEYFSETQRNKGNFPGRFSGRQFSNSRSEMNVSTLELGDSALYLCASREGASNEKLFFGSGTQLSVL.